Given below is one TCR beta chain in context. The sample belongs to a study of blood T cell repertoires in COVID-19. Sequenced by immunoSEQ multiplex PCR; TCRdb stores in-frame clones only, minus some. The sample has fewer than 300,000 clones; about 86% are singletons. Sequencing used peripheral blood. The TCR was taken from a woman aged 60 to 75 with active or convalescent COVID-19.

The CDR3 DNA reads TGTGCCAGCAGCCAAAGCGGGCAGAGTAATGAAAAACTGTTTTTT. Its protein product is CASSQSGQSNEKLFF. This chain links TRBV7-2 with TRBJ1-4; D not certain. CDR1 is SGHTA, CDR2 FQGNSA, per germline. This CDR3 comprises 15 residues. V was cut by 5 bases and J by 4 bases, with 14 bases left in between.